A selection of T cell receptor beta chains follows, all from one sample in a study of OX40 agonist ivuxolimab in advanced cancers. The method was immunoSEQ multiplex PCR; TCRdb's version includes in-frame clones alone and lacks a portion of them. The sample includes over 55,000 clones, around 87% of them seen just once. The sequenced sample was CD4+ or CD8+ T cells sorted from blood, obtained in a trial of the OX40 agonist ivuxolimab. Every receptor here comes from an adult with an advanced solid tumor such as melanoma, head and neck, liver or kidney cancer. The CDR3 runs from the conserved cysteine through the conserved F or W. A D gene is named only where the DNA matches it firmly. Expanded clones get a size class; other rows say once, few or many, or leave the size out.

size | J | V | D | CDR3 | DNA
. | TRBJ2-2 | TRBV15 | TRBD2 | CATSTRRAGGPGELFF | TGTGCCACCAGCACCCGTCGAGCGGGGGGCCCCGGGGAGCTGTTTTTT
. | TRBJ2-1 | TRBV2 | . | CASSISTSSYNEQFF | TGTGCCAGCAGTATTTCGACTAGCTCCTACAATGAGCAGTTCTTC
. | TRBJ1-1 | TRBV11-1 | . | CASSLNGLQNTEAFF | TGTGCCAGCAGCCTTAATGGATTACAGAACACTGAAGCTTTCTTT
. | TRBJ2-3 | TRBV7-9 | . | CASSPLGGTDTQYF | TGTGCCAGCAGCCCCCTCGGTGGGACAGATACGCAGTATTTT
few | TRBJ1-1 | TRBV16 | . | CASSRLTEAFF | TGTGCCAGCAGCCGACTAACTGAAGCTTTCTTT
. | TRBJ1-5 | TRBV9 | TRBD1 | CASSVGQGSNQPQHF | TGTGCCAGCAGCGTAGGACAGGGCAGCAATCAGCCCCAGCATTTT
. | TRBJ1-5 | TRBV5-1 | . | CASSFGGANQPQHF | TGCGCCAGCAGCTTCGGGGGCGCGAATCAGCCCCAGCATTTT
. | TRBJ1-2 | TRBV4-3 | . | CASSRAFQVGGDYGYTF | TGCGCCAGCAGCCGAGCCTTTCAGGTGGGGGGCGACTATGGCTACACCTTC
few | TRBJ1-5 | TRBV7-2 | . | CASSARTDRAQPQHF | TGTGCCAGCAGCGCCCGGACGGACCGGGCTCAGCCCCAGCATTTT
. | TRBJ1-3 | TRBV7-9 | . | CASSLNRNTIYF | TGTGCCAGCAGCTTAAATCGTAACACCATATATTTT
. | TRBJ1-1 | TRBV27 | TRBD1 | CASSTDRVGAEAFF | TGTGCCAGCAGCACGGACAGGGTCGGCGCTGAAGCTTTCTTT
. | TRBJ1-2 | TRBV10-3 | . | CAISEGGRSYTF | TGTGCCATCAGTGAGGGGGGCCGTAGCTACACCTTC
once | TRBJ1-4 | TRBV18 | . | CASSPVAENEKLFF | TGTGCCAGCTCACCGGTAGCCGAGAATGAAAAACTGTTTTTT
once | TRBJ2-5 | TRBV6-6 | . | CASSDESETQYF | TGTGCCAGCAGTGATGAGAGCGAGACCCAGTACTTC
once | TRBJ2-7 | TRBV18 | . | CASSRTDSYEQYF | TGTGCCAGCTCTAGGACAGACTCCTACGAGCAGTACTTC
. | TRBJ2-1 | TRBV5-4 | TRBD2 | CASSPGLAGVNEQFF | TGTGCCAGCAGCCCTGGACTAGCGGGGGTTAATGAGCAGTTCTTC
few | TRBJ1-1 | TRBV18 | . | CASSPGDASLTEAFF | TGTGCCAGCTCACCAGGGGATGCGTCGCTGACTGAAGCTTTCTTT
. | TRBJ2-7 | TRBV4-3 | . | CASSQDAAGAYEQYF | TGCGCCAGCAGCCAAGACGCGGCAGGCGCCTACGAGCAGTACTTC
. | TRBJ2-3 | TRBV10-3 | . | CAISIAGDTDTQYF | TGTGCCATCAGTATCGCTGGAGACACAGATACGCAGTATTTT
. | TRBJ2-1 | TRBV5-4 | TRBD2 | CASSLGVAGVQPKGQFF | TGTGCCAGCAGCTTGGGGGTAGCGGGGGTACAACCCAAGGGGCAGTTCTTC
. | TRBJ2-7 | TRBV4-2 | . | CASSHAPSSYEQYF | TGTGCCAGCAGCCACGCACCAAGCTCCTACGAGCAGTACTTC
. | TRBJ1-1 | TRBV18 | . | CASSPDGANTEAFF | TGTGCCAGCTCACCCGACGGGGCAAACACTGAAGCTTTCTTT
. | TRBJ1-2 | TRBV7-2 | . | CASSLATYGYTF | TGTGCCAGCAGCTTAGCGACTTATGGCTACACCTTC
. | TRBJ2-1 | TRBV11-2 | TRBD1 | CATGTGVGNEQFF | TGTGCCACCGGGACAGGGGTGGGCAATGAGCAGTTCTTC
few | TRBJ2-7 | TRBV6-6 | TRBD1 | CASSFGQGLHEQYF | TGTGCCAGCAGCTTCGGACAGGGTTTACACGAGCAGTACTTC
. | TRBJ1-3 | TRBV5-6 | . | CAGSRTIYF | TGTGCCGGCTCAAGGACCATATATTTT
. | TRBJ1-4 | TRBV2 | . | CASSRVDEKLFF | TGTGCCAGCAGCCGGGTAGATGAAAAACTGTTTTTT
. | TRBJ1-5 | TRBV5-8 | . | CASSLGRFSNQPQHF | TGTGCCAGCAGCTTGGGGAGATTTAGCAATCAGCCCCAGCATTTT
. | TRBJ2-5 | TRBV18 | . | CASSLRGETQYF | TGTGCCAGCTCACTCAGGGGAGAGACCCAGTACTTC
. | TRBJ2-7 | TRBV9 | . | CASSANADAHYEQYF | TGTGCCAGCAGCGCCAATGCGGACGCCCACTACGAGCAGTACTTC
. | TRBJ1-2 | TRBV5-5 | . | CASSKFRDDGYTF | TGTGCCAGCAGTAAATTCAGGGACGATGGCTACACCTTC
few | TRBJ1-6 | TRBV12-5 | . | CASGPNSPLHF | TGTGCTAGTGGTCCAAATTCACCCCTCCACTTT
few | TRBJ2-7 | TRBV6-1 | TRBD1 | CAAYRGQGDREQYF | TGTGCCGCCTATAGGGGACAGGGGGACCGCGAGCAGTACTTC
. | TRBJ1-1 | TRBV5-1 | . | CASSLGRTDTEAFF | TGCGCCAGCAGCTTGGGTCGAACGGACACTGAAGCTTTCTTT
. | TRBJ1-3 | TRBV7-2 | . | CASSFSLGSGNTIYF | TGTGCCAGCAGTTTTTCACTTGGCTCTGGAAACACCATATATTTT
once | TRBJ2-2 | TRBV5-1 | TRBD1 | CASSLSRPTGVGTGELFF | TGCGCCAGCAGCTTGTCTCGCCCAACAGGGGTAGGCACCGGGGAGCTGTTTTTT
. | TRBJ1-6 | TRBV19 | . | CASSRAVLGQGNAPLHF | TGTGCCAGTAGTAGGGCAGTGTTAGGTCAGGGGAACGCGCCCCTCCACTTT
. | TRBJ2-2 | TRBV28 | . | CASSFPGEGNTGELFF | TGTGCCAGCAGTTTTCCTGGGGAAGGAAACACCGGGGAGCTGTTTTTT
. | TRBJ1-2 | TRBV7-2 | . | CASSPKYGYTF | TGTGCCAGCAGCCCGAAATATGGCTACACCTTC
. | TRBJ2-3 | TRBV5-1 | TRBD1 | CASSPGQGIIDTQYF | TGCGCCAGCAGCCCGGGACAGGGGATAATAGATACGCAGTATTTT